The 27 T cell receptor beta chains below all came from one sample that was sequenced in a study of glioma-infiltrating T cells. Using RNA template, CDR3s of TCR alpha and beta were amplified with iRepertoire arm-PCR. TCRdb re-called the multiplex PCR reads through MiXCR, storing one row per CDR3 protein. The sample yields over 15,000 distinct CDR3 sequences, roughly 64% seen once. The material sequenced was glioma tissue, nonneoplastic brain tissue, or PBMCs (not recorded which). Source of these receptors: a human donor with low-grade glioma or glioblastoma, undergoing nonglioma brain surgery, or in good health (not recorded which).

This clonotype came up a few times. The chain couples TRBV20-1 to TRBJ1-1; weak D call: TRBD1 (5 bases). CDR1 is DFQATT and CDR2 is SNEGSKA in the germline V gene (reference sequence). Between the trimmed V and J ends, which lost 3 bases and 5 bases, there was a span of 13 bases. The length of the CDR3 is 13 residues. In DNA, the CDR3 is TGCAGTGCTAGGCGGGGGAGGGATACTGAAGCTTTCTTT. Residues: CSARRGRDTEAFF.

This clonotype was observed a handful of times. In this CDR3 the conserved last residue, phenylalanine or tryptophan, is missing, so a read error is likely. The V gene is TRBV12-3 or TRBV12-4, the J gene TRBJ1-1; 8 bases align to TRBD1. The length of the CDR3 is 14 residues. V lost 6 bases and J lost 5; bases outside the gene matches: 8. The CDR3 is CASRSGQGWTEAFS. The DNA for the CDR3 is TGTGCCAGCAGAAGCGGACAGGGCTGGACTGAAGCTTTCTCT.

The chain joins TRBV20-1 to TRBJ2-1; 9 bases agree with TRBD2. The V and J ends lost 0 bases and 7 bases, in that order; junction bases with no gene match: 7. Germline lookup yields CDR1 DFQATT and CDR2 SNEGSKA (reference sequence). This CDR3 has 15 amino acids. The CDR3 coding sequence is TGCAGTGCTAGAGATCCCCGCGGGGGGGCAAATGAGCAGTTCTTC. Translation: CSARDPRGGANEQFF.

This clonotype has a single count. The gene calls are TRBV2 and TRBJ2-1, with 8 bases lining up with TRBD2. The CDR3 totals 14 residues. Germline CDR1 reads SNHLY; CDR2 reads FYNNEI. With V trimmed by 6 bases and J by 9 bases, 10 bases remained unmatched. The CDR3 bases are TGTGCCAGCAGCATACTAGCGGCGGATCTTGAGCAGTTCTTC. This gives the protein CASSILAADLEQFF.

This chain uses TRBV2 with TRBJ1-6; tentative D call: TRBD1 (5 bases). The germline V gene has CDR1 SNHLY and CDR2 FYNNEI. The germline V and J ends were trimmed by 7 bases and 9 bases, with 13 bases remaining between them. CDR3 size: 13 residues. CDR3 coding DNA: TGTGCCAGCAAGGGGACCTCCGGTTCACCCCTCCACTTT. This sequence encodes CASKGTSGSPLHF.

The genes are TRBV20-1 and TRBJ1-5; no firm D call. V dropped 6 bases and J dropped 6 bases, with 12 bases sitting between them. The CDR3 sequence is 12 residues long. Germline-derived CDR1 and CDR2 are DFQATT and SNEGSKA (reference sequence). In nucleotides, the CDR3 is TGCAGTGCCAGTAACAGATTTCAGCCCCAGCATTTT. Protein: CSASNRFQPQHF.

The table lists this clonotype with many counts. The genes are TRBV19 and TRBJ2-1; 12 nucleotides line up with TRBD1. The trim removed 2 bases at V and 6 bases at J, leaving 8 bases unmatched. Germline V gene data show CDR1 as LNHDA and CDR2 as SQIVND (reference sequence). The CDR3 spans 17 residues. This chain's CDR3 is CASSITGQGAGGNEQFF. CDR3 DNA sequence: TGTGCCAGTAGTATAACGGGACAGGGGGCAGGGGGCAATGAGCAGTTCTTC.

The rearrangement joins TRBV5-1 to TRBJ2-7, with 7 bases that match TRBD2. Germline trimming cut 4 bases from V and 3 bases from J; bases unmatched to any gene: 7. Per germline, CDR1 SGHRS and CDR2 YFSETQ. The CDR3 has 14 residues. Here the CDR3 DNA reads TGCGCCAGCAGCCCGGGACTACCCGGCTACGAGCAGTACTTC. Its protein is CASSPGLPGYEQYF.

CDR3 amino acids: CATSDFTGFGTDTQYF. The CDR3 DNA sequence: TGTGCCACCAGTGATTTCACAGGGTTTGGGACAGATACGCAGTATTTT. V is TRBV24-1 and J is TRBJ2-3; TRBD1 is a possible D gene (6 bases). Germline CDR1 reads KGHDR; CDR2 reads SFDVKD. With 1 base removed from V and 3 bases from J, the gap between germline ends came to 13 bases. This CDR3 contains 16 residues.

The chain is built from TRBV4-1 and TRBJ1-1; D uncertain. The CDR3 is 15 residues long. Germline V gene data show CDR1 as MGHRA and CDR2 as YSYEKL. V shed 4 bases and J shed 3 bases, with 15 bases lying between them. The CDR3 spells CASSPGDTPYTEAFF. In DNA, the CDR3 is TGCGCCAGCAGCCCTGGTGACACCCCCTACACTGAAGCTTTCTTT.

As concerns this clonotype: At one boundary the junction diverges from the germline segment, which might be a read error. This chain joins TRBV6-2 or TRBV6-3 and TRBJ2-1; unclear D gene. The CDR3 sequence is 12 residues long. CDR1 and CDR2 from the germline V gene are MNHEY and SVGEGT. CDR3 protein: CGSSFLANEQFF. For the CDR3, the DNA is TGTGGCAGCAGTTTTTTAGCCAATGAGCAGTTCTTC.

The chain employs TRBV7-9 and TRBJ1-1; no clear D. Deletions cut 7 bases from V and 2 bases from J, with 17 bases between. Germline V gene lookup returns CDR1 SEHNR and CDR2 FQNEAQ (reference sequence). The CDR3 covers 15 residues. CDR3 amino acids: CASTPPSDYNTEAFF. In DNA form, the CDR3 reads TGTGCCAGCACCCCACCTTCGGACTATAACACTGAAGCTTTCTTT.

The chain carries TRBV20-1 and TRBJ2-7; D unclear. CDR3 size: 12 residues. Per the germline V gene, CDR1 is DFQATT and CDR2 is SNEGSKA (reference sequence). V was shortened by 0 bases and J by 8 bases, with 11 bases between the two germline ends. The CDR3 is CSAREWIDKQYF. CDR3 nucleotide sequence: TGCAGTGCTAGAGAGTGGATCGACAAGCAGTACTTC.

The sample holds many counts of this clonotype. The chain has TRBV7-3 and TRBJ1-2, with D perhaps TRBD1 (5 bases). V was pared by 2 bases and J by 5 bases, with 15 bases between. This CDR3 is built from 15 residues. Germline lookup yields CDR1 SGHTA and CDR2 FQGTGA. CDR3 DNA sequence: TGTGCCAGCAGCTTAGTCCACGACAGCGCTTATGGCTACACCTTC. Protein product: CASSLVHDSAYGYTF.

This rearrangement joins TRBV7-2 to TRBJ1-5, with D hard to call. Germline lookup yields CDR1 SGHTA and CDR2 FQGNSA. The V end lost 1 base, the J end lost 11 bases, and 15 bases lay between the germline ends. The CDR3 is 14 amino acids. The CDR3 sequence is CASSLGNPGETQHF. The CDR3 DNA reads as TGTGCCAGCAGCTTAGGAAACCCCGGGGAGACCCAGCATTTT. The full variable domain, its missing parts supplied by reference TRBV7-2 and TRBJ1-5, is GAGVSQSPSNKVTEKGKDVELRCDPISGHTALYWYRQSLGQGLEFLIYFQGNSAPDKSGLPSDRFSAERTGGSVSTLTIQRTQQEDSAVYLCASSLGNPGETQHFGDGTRLSIL.

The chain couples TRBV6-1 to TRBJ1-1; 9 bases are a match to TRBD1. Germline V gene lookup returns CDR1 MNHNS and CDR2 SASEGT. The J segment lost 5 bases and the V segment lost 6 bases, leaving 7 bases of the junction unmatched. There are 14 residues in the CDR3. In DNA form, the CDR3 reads TGTGCCAGCAGACCAAACAGGGGGCGGACTGAAGCTTTCTTT. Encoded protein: CASRPNRGRTEAFF.

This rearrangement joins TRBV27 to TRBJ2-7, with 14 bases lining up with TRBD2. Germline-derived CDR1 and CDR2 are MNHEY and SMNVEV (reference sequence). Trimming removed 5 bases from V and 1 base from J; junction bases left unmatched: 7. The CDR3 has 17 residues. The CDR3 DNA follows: TGTGCCAGCAGTCCGGGACTAGCGGGAGAAGTTTCCTACGAGCAGTACTTC. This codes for CASSPGLAGEVSYEQYF.

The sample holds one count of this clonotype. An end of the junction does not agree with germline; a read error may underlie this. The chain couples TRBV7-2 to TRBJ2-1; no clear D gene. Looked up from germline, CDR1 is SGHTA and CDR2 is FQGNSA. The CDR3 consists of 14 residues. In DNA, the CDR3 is TGTGCCAGCAGAGGGCGGAGCTCCTACGATGAGCAGTTCTTC. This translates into CASRGRSSYDEQFF. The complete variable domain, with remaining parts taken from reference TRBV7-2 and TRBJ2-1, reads GAGVSQSPSNKVTEKGKDVELRCDPISGHTALYWYRQSLGQGLEFLIYFQGNSAPDKSGLPSDRFSAERTGGSVSTLTIQRTQQEDSAVYLCASRGRSSYDEQFFGPGTRLTVL.

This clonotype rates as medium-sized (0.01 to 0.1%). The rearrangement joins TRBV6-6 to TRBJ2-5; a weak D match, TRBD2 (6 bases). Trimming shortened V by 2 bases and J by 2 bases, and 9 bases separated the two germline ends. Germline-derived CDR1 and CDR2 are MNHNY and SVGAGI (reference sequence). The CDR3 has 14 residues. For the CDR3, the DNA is TGTGCCAGCAGTTACGTGGGGGGTCAAGAGACCCAGTACTTC. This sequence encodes CASSYVGGQETQYF.

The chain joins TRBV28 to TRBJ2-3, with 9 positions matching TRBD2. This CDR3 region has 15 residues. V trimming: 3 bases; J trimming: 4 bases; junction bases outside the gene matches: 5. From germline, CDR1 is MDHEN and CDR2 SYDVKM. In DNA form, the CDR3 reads TGTGCCAGCAGTTTGGGAGCGGGAGGCGCAGATACGCAGTATTTT. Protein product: CASSLGAGGADTQYF.

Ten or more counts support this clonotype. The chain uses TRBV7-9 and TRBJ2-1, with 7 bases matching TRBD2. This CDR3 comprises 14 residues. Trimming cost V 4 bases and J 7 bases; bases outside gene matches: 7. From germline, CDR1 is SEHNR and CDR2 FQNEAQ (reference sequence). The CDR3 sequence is CASSSSGTANEQFF. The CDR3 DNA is TGTGCCAGCAGCTCAAGCGGGACCGCGAATGAGCAGTTCTTC.

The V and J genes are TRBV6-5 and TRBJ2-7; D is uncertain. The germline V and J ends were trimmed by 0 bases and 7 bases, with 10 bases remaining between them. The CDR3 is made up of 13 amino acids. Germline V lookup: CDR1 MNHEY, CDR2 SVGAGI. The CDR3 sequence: CASSYSALAEQYF. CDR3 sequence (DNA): TGTGCCAGCAGTTACTCGGCTCTCGCGGAGCAGTACTTC.

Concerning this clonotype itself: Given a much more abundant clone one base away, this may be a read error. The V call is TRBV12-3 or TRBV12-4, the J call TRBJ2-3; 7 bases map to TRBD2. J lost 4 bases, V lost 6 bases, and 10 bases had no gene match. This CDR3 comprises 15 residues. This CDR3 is CASRGGTTRADTQYF. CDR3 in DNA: TGTGCCAGCAGGGGCGGGACTACAAGGGCAGATACGCAGTATTTT.

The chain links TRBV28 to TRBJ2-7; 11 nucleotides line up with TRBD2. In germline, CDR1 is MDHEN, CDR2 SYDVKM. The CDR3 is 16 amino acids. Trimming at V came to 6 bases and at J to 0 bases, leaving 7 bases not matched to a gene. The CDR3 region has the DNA TGTGCCAGCAGCCCGGGGACTAGCGGAAGCTCCTACGAGCAGTACTTC. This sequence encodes CASSPGTSGSSYEQYF.

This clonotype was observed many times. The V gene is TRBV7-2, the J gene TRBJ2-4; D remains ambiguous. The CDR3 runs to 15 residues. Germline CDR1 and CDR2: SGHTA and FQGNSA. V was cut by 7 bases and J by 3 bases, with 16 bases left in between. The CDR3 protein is CASTSPFRDKNIQYF. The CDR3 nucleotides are TGTGCCAGCACCTCTCCTTTCCGAGACAAAAACATTCAGTACTTC. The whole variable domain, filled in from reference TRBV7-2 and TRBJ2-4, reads GAGVSQSPSNKVTEKGKDVELRCDPISGHTALYWYRQSLGQGLEFLIYFQGNSAPDKSGLPSDRFSAERTGGSVSTLTIQRTQQEDSAVYLCASTSPFRDKNIQYFGAGTRLSVL.

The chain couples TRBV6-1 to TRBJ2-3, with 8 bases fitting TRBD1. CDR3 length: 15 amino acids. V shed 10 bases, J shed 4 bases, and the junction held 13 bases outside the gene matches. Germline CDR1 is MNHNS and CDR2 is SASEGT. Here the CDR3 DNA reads TGTGCCACGGCCCTTAACAGGGGGTCCTCAGATACGCAGTATTTT. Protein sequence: CATALNRGSSDTQYF.

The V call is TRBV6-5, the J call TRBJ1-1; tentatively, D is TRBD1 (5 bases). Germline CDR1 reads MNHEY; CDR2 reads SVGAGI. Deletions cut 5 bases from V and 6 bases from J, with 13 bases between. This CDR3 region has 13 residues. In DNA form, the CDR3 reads TGTGCCAGCAGTGAAAGGGGTGCCGCTGAAGCTTTCTTT. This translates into CASSERGAAEAFF.